This is a list of T cell receptor beta chains from one sample in a study of blood T cell repertoires in COVID-19. Generated by immunoSEQ multiplex PCR, the TCRdb table keeps only in-frame clones and is missing some. This table holds 200,000 to 250,000 clones, about four fifths found once. The specimen was PBMCs or T cells enriched from blood (not recorded which). Receptors originate from a woman aged 40-49 years who had recovered from COVID-19. The CDR3 runs from the conserved cysteine through the conserved F or W. The D gene is left open where the match is weak. Clone size is not always given. Where it is, it says once, few, many or a class for expanded clones.

J	D	size	V	DNA	CDR3
TRBJ2-7	TRBD2	.	TRBV11-2	TGTGCCAGCAGAGTCAGCGGGAGATTGGGCGAGCAGTACTTC	CASRVSGRLGEQYF
TRBJ1-1	TRBD1	.	TRBV28	TGTGCCAGTCCTCCACAGACAGGGGATAGCACTGAAGCTTTCTTT	CASPPQTGDSTEAFF
TRBJ1-4	.	.	TRBV6-5	TGTGCCAGCAGTTTTGACCCGCCAGGCGCTAATGAAAAACTGTTTTTT	CASSFDPPGANEKLFF
TRBJ1-4	.	once	TRBV18	TGTGCCAGCTCAAGGACAGCTAATAATGAAAAACTGTTTTTT	CASSRTANNEKLFF
TRBJ1-2	TRBD1	.	TRBV5-1	TGCGCCAGCAGCCCGACAGGGGGGAACTATGGCTACACCTTC	CASSPTGGNYGYTF
TRBJ2-2	TRBD2	once	TRBV11-2	TGTGCCAGCAGCTCCCGTGCGGGGGGTACCGGGGAGCTGTTTTTT	CASSSRAGGTGELFF
TRBJ2-1	TRBD2	.	TRBV24-1	TGTGCCACCAGTGACAGAATTGGACTAGCGGGCAGCAATGAGCAGTTCTTC	CATSDRIGLAGSNEQFF
TRBJ2-5	TRBD2	.	TRBV28	TGTGCCAGCAGTCTCGGCGGGAGTTCAAGGGAGACCCAGTACTTC	CASSLGGSSRETQYF
TRBJ2-5	TRBD2	.	TRBV2	TGTGCCAGCAGGCTACTAGCGGGAGAGGGGACCCAGTACTTC	CASRLLAGEGTQYF
TRBJ2-2	TRBD2	.	TRBV3-1/TRBV3-2	TGTGCCAGCAGCCCTGCTAGCGGGGTTACCGGGGAGCTGTTTTTT	CASSPASGVTGELFF
TRBJ2-1	TRBD2	once	TRBV6-5	TGTGCCAGCAATTTAGCGGGATCCTACAATGAGCAGTTCTTC	CASNLAGSYNEQFF
TRBJ1-1	TRBD1	few	TRBV10-3	TGTGCCATCAGTGAGTCTACAGGGGGGGGGACTGAAGCTTTCTTT	CAISESTGGGTEAFF
TRBJ2-7	TRBD2	.	TRBV6-5	TGTGCCAGCAGTTCTAGCGGAAGGAGCGGCGAGCAGTACTTC	CASSSSGRSGEQYF
TRBJ2-3	TRBD2	.	TRBV5-4	TGTGCCAGCAGCTTTCTCCGACTAGCGGGACGCACAGATACGCAGTATTTT	CASSFLRLAGRTDTQYF
TRBJ1-5	.	few	TRBV3-1/TRBV3-2	TGTGCCAGCAAAGAAGGACAGACATCCCGAAGCAATCAGCCCCAGCATTTT	CASKEGQTSRSNQPQHF
TRBJ1-6	TRBD1	.	TRBV6-6	TGTGCCAGCACCACCGGGGACAGGGGTAATTCACCCCTCCACTTT	CASTTGDRGNSPLHF
TRBJ1-1	.	.	TRBV28	TGTGCCAGCAGCCCTTGGGCAGGGGCAGGGACTGAAGCTTTCTTT	CASSPWAGAGTEAFF
TRBJ2-7	.	.	TRBV3-1/TRBV3-2	TGTGCCAGCAGCCAAGGTGGAGGCGAGCAGTACTTC	CASSQGGGEQYF
TRBJ2-1	.	.	TRBV2	TGTGCCAGCAGTGAATCCCTAGGGGTAAGAGAGTTCTTC	CASSESLGVREFF
TRBJ1-1	.	.	TRBV5-1	TGCGCCAGCAGCTTAACCCAGGCTGGCACTGAAGCTTTCTTT	CASSLTQAGTEAFF
TRBJ2-1	.	.	TRBV5-1	TGCGCCAGCAGCGTATCAAGCGGCTCCTACAATGAGCAGTTCTTC	CASSVSSGSYNEQFF
TRBJ2-1	TRBD2	.	TRBV4-3	TGCGCCAGCAGCCCCCGACTAGCGGGAGGACATGGCAATGAGCAGTTCTTC	CASSPRLAGGHGNEQFF